These 12 T cell receptor beta chains share one sample of origin, sequenced in a study of cytomegalovirus exposure and HLA in healthy donors. The PCR used 60 Vbeta and 13 Jbeta primers. Sequencing was performed with immunoSEQ multiplex PCR; in TCRdb, only in-frame clones are kept and a portion is missing. This sample has about 160,000 clones, with 75% to 90% found just once. Sequenced input: PBMCs. Receptor source: a woman between 18 and 29 years old in good health and CMV-seronegative.

V is TRBV5-1 and J is TRBJ2-1; unclear D gene. This CDR3 is 14 amino acids long. V was trimmed by 0 bases and J by 9 bases, leaving 13 bases between them. The germline V gene has CDR1 SGHRS and CDR2 YFSETQ. In DNA, the CDR3 is TGCGCCAGCAGCTTGGTGCCCGCCGTCGGTGAGCAGTTCTTC. It is translated as CASSLVPAVGEQFF.

The V call is TRBV28, the J call TRBJ2-3; D unclear. The V and J ends lost 6 bases and 4 bases respectively, with 17 bases between them. This CDR3 region has 15 residues. Germline CDR1 is MDHEN and CDR2 is SYDVKM. The CDR3 coding sequence is TGTGCCAGCAGGCCTGGATCTAGAAGCTCAGATACGCAGTATTTT. It specifies CASRPGSRSSDTQYF.

The V call is TRBV29-1, the J call TRBJ2-3, with 9 bases aligning to TRBD1. Germline values: CDR1 SQVTM, CDR2 ANQGSEA. V trimming: 3 bases; J trimming: 4 bases; junction bases outside the gene matches: 5. The CDR3 has 14 amino acids. The CDR3 is CSVEGTGQADTQYF. The CDR3, as DNA: TGCAGCGTTGAGGGGACAGGGCAGGCAGATACGCAGTATTTT.

This rearrangement joins TRBV28 to TRBJ1-5, with D tentatively TRBD1 (5 bases). The CDR3 is 16 residues long. The germline V and J ends were trimmed by 1 base and 3 bases, with 13 bases remaining between them. CDR1 and CDR2 from the germline V gene are MDHEN and SYDVKM. The DNA for the CDR3 is TGTGCCAGCAGTTTATCGGACAAGTGGGCCAATCAGCCCCAGCATTTT. Translation gives CASSLSDKWANQPQHF.

The chain is built from TRBV7-2 and TRBJ1-4; the D is unclear. V dropped 2 bases and J dropped 7 bases, with 8 bases sitting between them. The CDR3 has 13 amino acids. The germline V gene encodes CDR1 SGHTA and CDR2 FQGNSA. The CDR3 sequence is CASSLFAGEKLFF. The DNA of the CDR3 is TGTGCCAGCAGCTTATTCGCAGGTGAAAAACTGTTTTTT.

This chain joins TRBV30 and TRBJ2-7; 8 bases match TRBD1. From germline, CDR1 is GTSNPN and CDR2 SVGIG (reference sequence). V was pared by 2 bases and J by 1 base, with 7 bases of the junction left unmatched. This CDR3 contains 15 residues. CDR3 nucleotide sequence: TGTGCCTGGAGTTTCGGGACAGGAGTATCCTACGAGCAGTACTTC. It encodes CAWSFGTGVSYEQYF. Filled out from reference TRBV30 and TRBJ2-7, the complete variable domain reads SQTIHQWPATLVQPVGSPLSLECTVEGTSNPNLYWYRQAAGRGLQLLFYSVGIGQISSEVPQNLSASRPQDRQFILSSKKLLLSDSGFYLCAWSFGTGVSYEQYFGPGTRLTVT.

The rearrangement links TRBV18 to TRBJ1-2; unclear D gene. CDR3 size: 12 residues. Germline assignment: CDR1 KGHSH and CDR2 LQKENI. V lost 3 bases and J lost 0, with 2 bases in between. This CDR3 reads CASSPSNYGYTF. The CDR3 DNA reads TGTGCCAGCTCACCCTCTAACTATGGCTACACCTTC.

The genes are TRBV29-1 and TRBJ2-1; 8 bases line up with TRBD1. CDR1 and CDR2 from the germline V gene are SQVTM and ANQGSEA. J lost 4 bases, V lost 6 bases, and 8 bases had no gene match. The CDR3 covers 14 residues. The CDR3 DNA reads as TGCAGCGTACTTACAGGGGGGCTTTACAATGAGCAGTTCTTC. This gives the protein CSVLTGGLYNEQFF.

The chain uses TRBV11-3 and TRBJ1-1, with D unresolved. Looked up from germline, CDR1 is SGHNT and CDR2 is YENEEA. Trimming pared 2 bases from V and 0 bases from J, leaving 7 bases between. The CDR3 spans 14 residues. The CDR3 DNA is TGTGCCAGCAGCTTATCCAGGTTGAACACTGAAGCTTTCTTT. It is translated as CASSLSRLNTEAFF.

This sequence joins TRBV15 and TRBJ1-4; 8 bases line up with TRBD1. The V gene's germline CDR1 is LNHNV and CDR2 YYDKDF (reference sequence). J lost 7 bases, V lost 1 base, and 8 bases had no gene match. This CDR3 region has 16 residues. The CDR3 bases are TGTGCCACCAGCAGAGTATATGGTGGACAGGGTGAAAAACTGTTTTTT. Protein sequence: CATSRVYGGQGEKLFF.

V gene TRBV13 combines with J gene TRBJ1-3; 7 bases are shared with TRBD1. Unmatched junction bases numbered 5, after V lost 5 bases and J lost 4 bases. The germline gives CDR1 PRHDT, CDR2 FYEKMQ (reference sequence). The CDR3 is 14 residues long. The CDR3 region is CASSTRGAGNTIYF. Here the CDR3 DNA reads TGTGCCAGCAGCACCAGGGGGGCGGGAAACACCATATATTTT.

The CDR3 DNA reads as TGTGCCAGCAGTTATAGCCAGGGGACTAACTATGGCTACACCTTC. This sequence encodes CASSYSQGTNYGYTF. The rearrangement links TRBV6-5 to TRBJ1-2, with D maybe TRBD1 (6 bases). Germline V gives CDR1 MNHEY, CDR2 SVGAGI. V was pared by 3 bases and J by 0 bases, with 11 bases between. The CDR3 consists of 15 residues.